The 23 T cell receptor beta chains reported below all come from one sample, sequenced in a study of shared clonotypes between healthy human individuals. Sequenced by immunoSEQ multiplex PCR; TCRdb stores in-frame clones only, minus some. The data show some 630,000 clones, 60% to 80% seen once. The source material was memory CD4+ T cells sorted from blood. Subset given: CD45RA-negative fraction. Every receptor here comes from a woman aged 25 to 39 in good health.

The chain couples TRBV4-1 to TRBJ2-7, with TRBD2 matching 8 bases. The CDR3 is made up of 14 amino acids. Germline V gene lookup returns CDR1 MGHRA and CDR2 YSYEKL. The V gene end was trimmed by 4 bases and the J gene end by 6 bases; junction bases not matched to a gene: 8. CDR3: CASSRSGSPLEQYF. The CDR3 nucleotides read TGCGCCAGCAGCCGGAGCGGGAGTCCCCTCGAGCAGTACTTC.

This chain uses TRBV2 with TRBJ2-7; D gene ambiguous. Trimming shortened V by 1 base and J by 7 bases, and 14 bases separated the two germline ends. The CDR3 totals 14 residues. Per the germline V gene, CDR1 is SNHLY and CDR2 is FYNNEI. CDR3 region: CASSEGEVVWEQYF. CDR3 in DNA: TGTGCCAGCAGTGAAGGGGAAGTCGTGTGGGAGCAGTACTTC.

The chain couples TRBV30 to TRBJ2-7; tentative D call: TRBD2 (6 bases). V lost 1 base to trimming and J lost 3 bases, with 13 bases between them. This CDR3 comprises 14 residues. Germline CDR1 and CDR2: GTSNPN and SVGIG (reference sequence). CDR3 bases: TGTGCCTGGAGTGAGCGATCGGGACTCTACGAGCAGTACTTC. Its translation: CAWSERSGLYEQYF.

There are a few counts of this clone. Other DNA variants within this sample encode the same CDR3. The chain recombines TRBV2 with TRBJ1-2; TRBD1 agrees at 10 bases. V was pared by 6 bases and J by 8 bases, with 6 bases of the junction left unmatched. The CDR3 is made up of 13 amino acids. Germline lookup yields CDR1 SNHLY and CDR2 FYNNEI. The CDR3 DNA reads TGTGCCAGCAGGGGGACAGGGGAAAACGGCTACACCTTC. This translates into CASRGTGENGYTF.

The chain employs TRBV5-1 and TRBJ1-1, with TRBD1 as a possible D gene (5 bases). CDR1 is SGHRS and CDR2 is YFSETQ in the germline V gene. CDR3 length: 14 amino acids. Trimming stripped 0 bases from V and 5 bases from J, with 11 bases between. Written as DNA, the CDR3 is TGCGCCAGCAGCTTGGTGCAGGGAAGGACTGAAGCTTTCTTT. It specifies CASSLVQGRTEAFF.

The CDR3 bases are TGTGCCAGTAGTACCTTTGGGACAGCATTAGAAAAACTGTTTTTT. Protein: CASSTFGTALEKLFF. The chain links TRBV19 to TRBJ1-4, with TRBD1 identical over 7 bases. Per germline, CDR1 LNHDA and CDR2 SQIVND (reference sequence). The CDR3 has 15 residues. V was pared by 4 bases and J by 8 bases, with 10 bases of the junction left unmatched.

CDR3 region: CASRAPIPITYEQYF. DNA for the CDR3: TGTGCCAGCAGGGCTCCGATACCGATCACCTACGAGCAGTACTTC. The rearrangement links TRBV6-5 to TRBJ2-7; unclear D gene. V gave up 6 bases and J gave up 2 bases, with 17 bases separating them. Germline lookup yields CDR1 MNHEY and CDR2 SVGAGI. The CDR3 consists of 15 residues.

This clone occurred once. The chain links TRBV18 to TRBJ1-5; D uncertain. Trimming pared 4 bases from V and 3 bases from J, leaving 10 bases between. Germline V gene sequence: CDR1 KGHSH, CDR2 LQKENI. The CDR3 sequence is 14 residues long. The CDR3: CASSLGQDNQPQHF. The CDR3, as DNA: TGTGCCAGCTCACTTGGGCAAGACAATCAGCCCCAGCATTTT.

This clone was recorded a few times. In DNA, the CDR3 is TGCGCCAGCAGCTTGGAATCTAGCTCTGCCTACGAGCAGTACTTC. Translation gives CASSLESSSAYEQYF. The chain employs TRBV5-1 and TRBJ2-7; possibly TRBD2 for D (5 bases). CDR3 length equals 15 residues. V gave up 0 bases and J gave up 2 bases, with 12 bases separating them. Per the germline V gene, CDR1 is SGHRS and CDR2 is YFSETQ. Combining the CDR3 with reference TRBV5-1 and TRBJ2-7 gives the whole variable domain KAGVTQTPRYLIKTRGQQVTLSCSPISGHRSVSWYQQTPGQGLQFLFEYFSETQRNKGNFPGRFSGRQFSNSRSEMNVSTLELGDSALYLCASSLESSSAYEQYFGPGTRLTVT.

A remark on this clone: Just one base apart from a much larger clone, this may be a read error. The V and J genes are TRBV5-1 and TRBJ1-2; D remains ambiguous. This CDR3 comprises 13 residues. CDR1 and CDR2 from the germline V gene are SGHRS and YFSETQ. Trimming left V 2 bases short and J 0 bases short, with 5 bases between. Here the CDR3 DNA reads TGCGCCAGCAGCTTCGCCCCTAACTATGGCTACACCTTC. Its translation is CASSFAPNYGYTF.

The chain joins TRBV28 to TRBJ1-5; 11 bases match TRBD1. The CDR3 runs 15 residues. Germline V lookup: CDR1 MDHEN, CDR2 SYDVKM. The V segment lost 7 bases and the J segment 7 bases; nucleotides outside the gene matches: 9. The CDR3 is CASTDIGTGGQPQHF. CDR3 coding DNA: TGTGCCAGCACCGATATCGGGACAGGGGGGCAGCCCCAGCATTTT.

The chain couples TRBV5-6 to TRBJ2-2; D perhaps matches TRBD1 (6 bases). V lost 0 bases to trimming and J lost 8 bases, with 11 bases between them. Germline V gene sequence: CDR1 SGHDT, CDR2 YYEEEE. The CDR3 runs to 14 residues. The CDR3 region has the DNA TGTGCCAGCAGCTTGGCGCAGGGGATTGGGGAGCTGTTTTTT. Translation gives CASSLAQGIGELFF.

As DNA, the CDR3 is TGTGCCAGCAGTTTCGGACACTCCACAGATACGCAGTATTTT. Protein product: CASSFGHSTDTQYF. This sequence joins TRBV6-5 and TRBJ2-3; D might be TRBD1 (5 bases). This CDR3 region has 14 residues. V was clipped by 4 bases and J by 2 bases, with 10 bases between them. Germline CDR1 reads MNHEY; CDR2 reads SVGAGI.

This clone was counted a few times. The genes are TRBV28 and TRBJ2-5, with TRBD1 as a possible D gene (5 bases). Germline V CDR1 and CDR2: MDHEN, SYDVKM. The V end was cut by 5 bases, the J end by 2 bases, with 15 bases between. The CDR3 consists of 15 residues. Here the CDR3 reads CASSPYKGIQETQYF. CDR3 nucleotides: TGTGCCAGCAGTCCATATAAGGGGATACAAGAGACCCAGTACTTC.

The J gene is TRBJ1-1, the V gene TRBV4-2; tentatively, D is TRBD1 (5 bases). V gave up 1 base and J gave up 1 base, with 10 bases separating them. The CDR3 contains 15 residues. The germline V gene has CDR1 LGHNA and CDR2 YNFKEQ. The CDR3 bases are TGTGCCAGCAGCCAAGGGTCCGGGGCGAACACTGAAGCTTTCTTT. Translating gives CASSQGSGANTEAFF.

The chain joins TRBV6-4 to TRBJ1-2; 7 bases align to TRBD1. The junction had 10 bases not matched to a gene; V was cut back by 6 bases and J by 3 bases. CDR3 length: 15 amino acids. Germline CDR1 is MRHNA and CDR2 is SNTAGT. This CDR3 is CASSDRQGTYYGYTF. The CDR3 DNA reads as TGTGCCAGCAGCGATAGACAGGGAACCTACTATGGCTACACCTTC.

The J gene is TRBJ1-1, the V gene TRBV29-1, with D possibly TRBD1 on 5 matching bases. The CDR3 extends over 12 amino acids. Germline CDR1 reads SQVTM; CDR2 reads ANQGSEA. V lost 7 bases, J lost 0 bases, and 9 bases lay in between. Here the CDR3 reads CSADSLNTEAFF. The CDR3 bases are TGCAGCGCCGACAGCCTGAACACTGAAGCTTTCTTT.

The chain combines TRBV12-5 with TRBJ2-1; 11 bases are a match to TRBD2. The trim removed 0 bases at V and 0 bases at J, leaving 13 bases unmatched. The CDR3 covers 21 residues. The germline CDR1 and CDR2 sequences are LGHNT and FRNRAP. CDR3 residues: CASGLVLGGLAGGLSYNEQFF. Written as DNA, the CDR3 is TGTGCTAGTGGTTTGGTGTTGGGGGGCCTAGCGGGAGGCCTCTCCTACAATGAGCAGTTCTTC.

The CDR3 nucleotides are TGTGCCAGCAGCAAAGACGGCGTCAGGGGTGGAAACACCATATATTTT. Translation gives CASSKDGVRGGNTIYF. The chain employs TRBV21-1 and TRBJ1-3; TRBD1 is the table's D call and was not checked against the DNA. TRBV21-1 is assigned pseudogene status. This CDR3 contains 16 residues.

This sequence joins TRBV5-1 and TRBJ2-1; 7 bases align to TRBD2. CDR3 length equals 14 residues. CDR1 and CDR2 from the germline V gene are SGHRS and YFSETQ. With 3 bases clipped from V and 6 bases from J, the junction kept 6 bases outside the gene matches. CDR3 region: CASSSSGALNEQFF. For the CDR3, the DNA is TGCGCCAGCAGCTCAAGCGGGGCCCTCAATGAGCAGTTCTTC.

This clone was detected only a few times. The chain has TRBV27 and TRBJ2-2; 7 bases are shared with TRBD2. The CDR3 is made up of 18 amino acids. Trimming took 2 bases from V and 1 from J; bases not matched to a gene: 10. Germline-derived CDR1 and CDR2 are MNHEY and SMNVEV (reference sequence). CDR3 region: CASSLEGGRWGNTGELFF. CDR3 coding DNA: TGTGCCAGCAGTTTAGAGGGCGGGAGATGGGGGAACACCGGGGAGCTGTTTTTT.

This sequence joins TRBV18 and TRBJ2-7; TRBD1 might be the D (6 bases). The V end was cut by 3 bases, the J end by 6 bases, with 15 bases between. The CDR3 runs to 14 residues. Germline CDR1 reads KGHSH; CDR2 reads LQKENI. CDR3 amino acids: CASSPVAGDTEQYF. The CDR3 DNA sequence: TGTGCCAGCTCACCCGTAGCAGGGGATACCGAGCAGTACTTC.

This sequence joins TRBV6-5 and TRBJ2-7; no definite D call. This CDR3 is built from 15 residues. Germline V lookup: CDR1 MNHEY, CDR2 SVGAGI. V was shortened by 4 bases and J by 2 bases, with 15 bases between the two germline ends. As DNA, the CDR3 is TGTGCCAGCAGTTTATATCCGCGTGGGGCCTACGAGCAGTACTTC. Translation: CASSLYPRGAYEQYF.